This TCR beta chain appears in the sequencing data of a study of T cells after somatic rescue of genetic block. Libraries were prepared by immunoSEQ multiplex PCR; TCRdb keeps only in-frame clonotypes and omits some of them. The table includes 88,000 or so clones, about 87% detected once. This CDR3 is built from 14 residues. Trimming cost V 3 bases and J 0 bases, with 6 bases left between them. Per the germline V gene, CDR1 is ENHRY and CDR2 is SYGVKD. Sample: peripheral blood mononuclear cells (PBMCs). This receptor was obtained from a woman under 30. The genes are TRBV10-3 and TRBJ2-1; D unresolved. CDR3 protein: CAISDSSSYNEQFF. CDR3 bases: TGTGCCATCAGTGACAGTAGCTCCTACAATGAGCAGTTCTTC.